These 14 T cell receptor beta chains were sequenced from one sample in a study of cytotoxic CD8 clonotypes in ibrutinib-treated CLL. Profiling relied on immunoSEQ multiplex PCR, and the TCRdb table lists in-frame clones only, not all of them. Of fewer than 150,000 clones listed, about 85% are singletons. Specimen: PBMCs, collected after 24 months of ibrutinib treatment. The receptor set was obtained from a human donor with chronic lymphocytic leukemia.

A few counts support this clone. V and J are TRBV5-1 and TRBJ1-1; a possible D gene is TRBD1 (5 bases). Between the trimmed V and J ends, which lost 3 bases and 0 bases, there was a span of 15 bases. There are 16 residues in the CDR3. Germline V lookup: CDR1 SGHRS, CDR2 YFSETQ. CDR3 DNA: TGCGCCAGCAGCTCAGGGACGGTCCTAATGAACACTGAAGCTTTCTTT. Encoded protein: CASSSGTVLMNTEAFF.

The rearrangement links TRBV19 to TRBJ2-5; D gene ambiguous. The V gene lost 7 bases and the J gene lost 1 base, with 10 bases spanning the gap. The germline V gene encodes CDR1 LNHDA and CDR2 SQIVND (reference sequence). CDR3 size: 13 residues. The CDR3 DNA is TGTGCCAGTAACCGAGCAATCCAAGAGACCCAGTACTTC. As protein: CASNRAIQETQYF.

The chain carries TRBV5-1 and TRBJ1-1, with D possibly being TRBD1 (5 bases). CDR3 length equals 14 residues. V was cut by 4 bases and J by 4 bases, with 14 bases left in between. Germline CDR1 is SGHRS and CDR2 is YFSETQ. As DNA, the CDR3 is TGCGCCAGCAGCCCAGACGCAGGGAGCACTGAAGCTTTCTTT. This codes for CASSPDAGSTEAFF.

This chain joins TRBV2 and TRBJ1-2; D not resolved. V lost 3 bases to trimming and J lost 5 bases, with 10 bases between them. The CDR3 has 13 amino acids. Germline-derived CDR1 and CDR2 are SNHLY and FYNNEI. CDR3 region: CASSESPLYGYTF. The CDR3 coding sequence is TGTGCCAGCAGTGAGAGTCCCCTTTATGGCTACACCTTC.

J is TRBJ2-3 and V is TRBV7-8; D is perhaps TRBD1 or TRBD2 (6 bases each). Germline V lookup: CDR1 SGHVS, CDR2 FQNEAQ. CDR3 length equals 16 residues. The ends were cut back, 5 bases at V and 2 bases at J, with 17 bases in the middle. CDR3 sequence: CASSPRGRGITDTQYF. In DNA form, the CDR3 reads TGTGCCAGCAGCCCCAGGGGTCGGGGGATCACAGATACGCAGTATTTT.

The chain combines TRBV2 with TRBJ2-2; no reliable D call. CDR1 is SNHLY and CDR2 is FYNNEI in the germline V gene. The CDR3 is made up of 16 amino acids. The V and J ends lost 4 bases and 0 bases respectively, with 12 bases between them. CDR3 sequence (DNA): TGTGCCAGCAGTGTGATGGGTACCCCGAACACCGGGGAGCTGTTTTTT. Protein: CASSVMGTPNTGELFF.

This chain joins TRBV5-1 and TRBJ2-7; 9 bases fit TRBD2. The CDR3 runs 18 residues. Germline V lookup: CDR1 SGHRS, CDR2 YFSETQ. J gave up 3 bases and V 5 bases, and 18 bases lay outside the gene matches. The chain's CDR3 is CASSSTPRRASGIYEQYF. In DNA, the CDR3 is TGCGCCAGCAGTTCCACCCCCAGGCGGGCTAGCGGGATCTACGAGCAGTACTTC.

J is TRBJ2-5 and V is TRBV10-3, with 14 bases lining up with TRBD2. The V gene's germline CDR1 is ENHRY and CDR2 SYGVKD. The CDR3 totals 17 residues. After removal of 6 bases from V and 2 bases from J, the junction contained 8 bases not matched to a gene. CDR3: CAIRSTSGGDRQETQYF. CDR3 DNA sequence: TGTGCCATCAGGTCGACTAGCGGGGGGGATCGGCAAGAGACCCAGTACTTC.

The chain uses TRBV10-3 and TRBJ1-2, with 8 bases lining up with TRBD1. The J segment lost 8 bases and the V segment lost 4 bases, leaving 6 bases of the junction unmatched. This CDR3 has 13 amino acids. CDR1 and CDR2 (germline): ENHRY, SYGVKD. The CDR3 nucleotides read TGTGCCATCAGTGGACAGGGGTACGGGGGCTACACCTTC. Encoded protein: CAISGQGYGGYTF.

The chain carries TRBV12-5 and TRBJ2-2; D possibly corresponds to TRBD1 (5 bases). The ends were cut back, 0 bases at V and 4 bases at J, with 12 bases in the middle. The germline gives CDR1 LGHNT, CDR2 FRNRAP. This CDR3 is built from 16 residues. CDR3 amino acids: CASGLVPPGLTGELFF. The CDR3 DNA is TGTGCTAGTGGTTTGGTACCTCCAGGGCTCACCGGGGAGCTGTTTTTT. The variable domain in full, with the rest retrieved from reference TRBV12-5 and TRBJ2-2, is DARVTQTPRHKVTEMGQEVTMRCQPILGHNTVFWYRQTMMQGLELLAYFRNRAPLDDSGMPKDRFSAEMPDATLATLKIQPSEPRDSAVYFCASGLVPPGLTGELFFGEGSRLTVL.

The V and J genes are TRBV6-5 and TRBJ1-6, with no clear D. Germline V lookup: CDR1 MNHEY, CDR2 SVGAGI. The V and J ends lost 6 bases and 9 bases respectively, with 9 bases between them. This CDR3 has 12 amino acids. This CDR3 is CASSRSGSPLHF. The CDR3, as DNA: TGTGCCAGCAGCAGGAGTGGTTCACCCCTCCACTTT.

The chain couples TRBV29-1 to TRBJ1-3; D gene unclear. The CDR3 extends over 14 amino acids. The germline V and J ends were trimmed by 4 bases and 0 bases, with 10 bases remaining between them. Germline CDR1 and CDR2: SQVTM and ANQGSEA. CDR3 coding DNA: TGCAGCGTTGCTATTGGGAGCTCTGGAAACACCATATATTTT. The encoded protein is CSVAIGSSGNTIYF.

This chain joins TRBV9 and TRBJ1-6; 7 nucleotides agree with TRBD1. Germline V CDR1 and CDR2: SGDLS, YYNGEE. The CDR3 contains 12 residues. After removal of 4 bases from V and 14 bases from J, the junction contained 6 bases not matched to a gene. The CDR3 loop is CASSPTGKSLHF. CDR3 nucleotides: TGTGCCAGCAGCCCGACAGGGAAATCCCTCCACTTT.

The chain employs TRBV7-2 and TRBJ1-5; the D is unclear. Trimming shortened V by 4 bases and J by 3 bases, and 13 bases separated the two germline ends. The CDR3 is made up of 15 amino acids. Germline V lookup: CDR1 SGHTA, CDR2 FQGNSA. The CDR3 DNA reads TGTGCCAGCAGCTCGACGGCTGGCACCAATCAGCCCCAGCATTTT. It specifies CASSSTAGTNQPQHF. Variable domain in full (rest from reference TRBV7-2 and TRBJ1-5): GAGVSQSPSNKVTEKGKDVELRCDPISGHTALYWYRQSLGQGLEFLIYFQGNSAPDKSGLPSDRFSAERTGGSVSTLTIQRTQQEDSAVYLCASSSTAGTNQPQHFGDGTRLSIL.